This entry describes one T cell receptor (beta chain). What it binds is unknown. Combining iRepertoire HTBI primers with Arm-PCR of CDR3 regions, the authors built TCR beta libraries. TCRdb independently ran MiXCR on the multiplex PCR reads; one entry per CDR3 protein. The sample shows about 460,000 distinct CDR3 sequences, around a fifth of them seen only once. The time point here: persistent/refractory GD, antithyroid drugs over 5 years with positive TRAb. Preparation of the TCR library used RNA extracted from PBMCs. This sample stems from a study of regulatory T cells in long-lasting Graves disease. Overall study findings and caveats: With approximately 3,000 shared public clonotypes, persistent patients exceeded new patients, who shared about a thousand.

Germline CDR1 reads MDHEN; CDR2 reads SYDVKM. The CDR3 is 14 amino acids. Trimming removed 5 bases from V and 5 bases from J, with 16 bases in between. The chain carries TRBV28 and TRBJ2-7, with TRBD2 as a possible D gene (7 bases). The specimen comprised peripheral blood mononuclear cells (PBMCs), sampled when the disease was refractory, from a patient treated with antithyroid drugs. The receptor's source is a female donor with Graves disease. The CDR3 nucleotides read TGTGCCAGCAGTCTGCCGACGGGGGGCGACGAGCAGTACTTC. It yields the protein CASSLPTGGDEQYF.